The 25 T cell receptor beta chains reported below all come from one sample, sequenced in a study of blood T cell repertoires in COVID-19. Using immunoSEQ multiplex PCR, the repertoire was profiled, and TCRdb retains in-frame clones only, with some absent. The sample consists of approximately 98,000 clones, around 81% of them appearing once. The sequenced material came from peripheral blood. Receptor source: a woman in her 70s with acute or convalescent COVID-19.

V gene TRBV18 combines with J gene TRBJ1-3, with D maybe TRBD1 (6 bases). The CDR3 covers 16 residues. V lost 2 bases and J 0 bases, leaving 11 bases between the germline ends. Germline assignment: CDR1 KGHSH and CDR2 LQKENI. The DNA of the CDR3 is TGTGCCAGCTCACCATCCCACAGGGTCTCTGGAAACACCATATATTTT. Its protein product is CASSPSHRVSGNTIYF.

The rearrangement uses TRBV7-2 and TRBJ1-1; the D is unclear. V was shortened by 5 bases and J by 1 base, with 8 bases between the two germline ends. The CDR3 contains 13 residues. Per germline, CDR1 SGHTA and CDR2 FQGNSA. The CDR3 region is CASSQNKNTEAFF. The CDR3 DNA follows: TGTGCCAGCAGCCAAAACAAGAACACTGAAGCTTTCTTT.

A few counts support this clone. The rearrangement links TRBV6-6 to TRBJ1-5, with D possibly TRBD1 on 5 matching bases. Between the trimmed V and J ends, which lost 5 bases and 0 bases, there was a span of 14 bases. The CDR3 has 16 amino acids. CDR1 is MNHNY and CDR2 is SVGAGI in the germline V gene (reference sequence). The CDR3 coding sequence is TGTGCCAGCAGTCCCACCGTGGGGGGTAGCAATCAGCCCCAGCATTTT. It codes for CASSPTVGGSNQPQHF.

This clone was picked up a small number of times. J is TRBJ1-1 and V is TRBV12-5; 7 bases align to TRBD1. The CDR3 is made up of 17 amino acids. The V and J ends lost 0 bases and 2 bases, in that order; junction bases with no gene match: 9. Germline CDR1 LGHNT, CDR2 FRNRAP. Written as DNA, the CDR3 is TGTGCTAGTGGTTTGGTATCCGCGGGACAGCTTAACACTGAAGCTTTCTTT. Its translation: CASGLVSAGQLNTEAFF.

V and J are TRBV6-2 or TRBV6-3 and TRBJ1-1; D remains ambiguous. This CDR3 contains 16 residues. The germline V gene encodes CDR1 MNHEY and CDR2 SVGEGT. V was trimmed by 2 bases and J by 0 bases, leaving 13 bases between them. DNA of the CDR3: TGTGCCAGCAGTTACCCCATGGGGAGTGTGAACACTGAAGCTTTCTTT. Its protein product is CASSYPMGSVNTEAFF.

This CDR3 reads CASSSGQGIETQYF. The CDR3 DNA reads as TGTGCCAGCAGCTCGGGACAGGGAATAGAGACCCAGTACTTC. V and J are TRBV7-9 and TRBJ2-5; TRBD1 matches 9 bases. Germline V gene sequence: CDR1 SEHNR, CDR2 FQNEAQ (reference sequence). Losses at the gene ends were 4 bases for V and 4 bases for J; bases not matched to a gene: 4. This CDR3 contains 14 residues.

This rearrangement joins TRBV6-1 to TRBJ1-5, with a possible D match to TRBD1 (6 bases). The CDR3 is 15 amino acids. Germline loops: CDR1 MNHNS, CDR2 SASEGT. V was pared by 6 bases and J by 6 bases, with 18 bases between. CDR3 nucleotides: TGTGCCAGCAGGCCGCCAGCAGGGGCAGCTCAGCCCCAGCATTTT. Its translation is CASRPPAGAAQPQHF.

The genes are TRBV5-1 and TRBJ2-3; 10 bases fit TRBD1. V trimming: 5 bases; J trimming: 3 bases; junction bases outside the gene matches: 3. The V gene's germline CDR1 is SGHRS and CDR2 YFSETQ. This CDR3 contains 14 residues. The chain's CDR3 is CASSRDRGTDTQYF. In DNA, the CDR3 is TGCGCCAGCAGTCGGGACAGGGGTACAGATACGCAGTATTTT.

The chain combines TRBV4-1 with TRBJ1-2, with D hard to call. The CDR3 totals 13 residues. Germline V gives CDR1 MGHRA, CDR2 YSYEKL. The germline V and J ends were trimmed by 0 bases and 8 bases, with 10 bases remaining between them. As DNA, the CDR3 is TGCGCCAGCAGCCAAGATTATAATCAGGGCTACACCTTC. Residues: CASSQDYNQGYTF.

The CDR3 reads CASTKGESSYNEQFF. DNA of the CDR3: TGTGCCAGTACAAAGGGGGAGAGCTCCTACAATGAGCAGTTCTTC. This chain connects TRBV19 to TRBJ2-1; tentatively, D is TRBD1 (6 bases). The CDR3 is made up of 15 amino acids. The V and J ends lost 7 bases and 0 bases respectively, with 13 bases between them. Germline V gives CDR1 LNHDA, CDR2 SQIVND (reference sequence).

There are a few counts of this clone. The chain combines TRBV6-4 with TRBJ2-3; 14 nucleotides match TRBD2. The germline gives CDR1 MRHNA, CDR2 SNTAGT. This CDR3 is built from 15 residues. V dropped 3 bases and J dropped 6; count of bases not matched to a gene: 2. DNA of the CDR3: TGTGCCAGCAGTGAGACTAGCGGGGGGGCGGATACGCAGTATTTT. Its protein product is CASSETSGGADTQYF.

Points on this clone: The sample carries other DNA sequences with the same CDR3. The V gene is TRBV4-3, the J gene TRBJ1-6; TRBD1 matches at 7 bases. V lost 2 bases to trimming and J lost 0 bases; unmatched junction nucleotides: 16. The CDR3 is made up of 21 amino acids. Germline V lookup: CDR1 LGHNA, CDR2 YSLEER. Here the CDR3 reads CASSQTVTGRQGGSYNSPLHF. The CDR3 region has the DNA TGCGCCAGCAGCCAAACCGTGACAGGGCGACAGGGAGGCTCCTATAATTCACCCCTCCACTTT.

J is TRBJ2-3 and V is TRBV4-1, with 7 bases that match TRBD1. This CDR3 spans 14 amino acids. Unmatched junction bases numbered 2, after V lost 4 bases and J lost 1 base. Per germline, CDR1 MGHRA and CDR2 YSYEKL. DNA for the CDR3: TGCGCCAGCAGCCCGGACAGGCGCACAGATACGCAGTATTTT. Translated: CASSPDRRTDTQYF.

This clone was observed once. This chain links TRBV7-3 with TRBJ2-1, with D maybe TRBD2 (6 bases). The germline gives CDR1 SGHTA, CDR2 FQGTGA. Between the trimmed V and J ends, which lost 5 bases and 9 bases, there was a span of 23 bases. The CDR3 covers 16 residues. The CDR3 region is CASSERLVRDAGEQFF. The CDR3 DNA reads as TGTGCCAGCAGCGAAAGACTAGTGCGAGATGCAGGTGAGCAGTTCTTC.

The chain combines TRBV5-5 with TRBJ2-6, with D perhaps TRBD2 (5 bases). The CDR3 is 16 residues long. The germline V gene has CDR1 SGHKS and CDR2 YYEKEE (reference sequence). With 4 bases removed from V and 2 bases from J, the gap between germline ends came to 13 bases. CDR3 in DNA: TGTGCCAGCAGCACAGTCGGGGTGACTGGGGCCAACGTCCTGACTTTC. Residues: CASSTVGVTGANVLTF.

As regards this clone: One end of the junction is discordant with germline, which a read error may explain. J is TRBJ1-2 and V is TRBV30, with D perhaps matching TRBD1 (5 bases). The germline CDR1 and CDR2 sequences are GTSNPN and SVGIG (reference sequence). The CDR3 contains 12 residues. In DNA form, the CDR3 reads TGTGCCTGGAGTTCCGGGACTCCTAGAGAAAACTTC. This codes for CAWSSGTPRENF.

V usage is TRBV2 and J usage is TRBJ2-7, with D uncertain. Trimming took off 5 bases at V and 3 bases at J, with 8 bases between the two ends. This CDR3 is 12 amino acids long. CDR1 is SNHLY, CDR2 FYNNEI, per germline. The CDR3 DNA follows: TGTGCCAGCAGTTTGAGCTTCTACGAGCAGTACTTC. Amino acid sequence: CASSLSFYEQYF.

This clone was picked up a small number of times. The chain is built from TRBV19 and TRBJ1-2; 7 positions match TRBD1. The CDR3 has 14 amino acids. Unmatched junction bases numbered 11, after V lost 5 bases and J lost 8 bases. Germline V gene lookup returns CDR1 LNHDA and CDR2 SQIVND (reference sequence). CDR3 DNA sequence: TGTGCCAGTAGTGTCGACAGGGCTATTGGGGGCTACACCTTC. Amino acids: CASSVDRAIGGYTF.

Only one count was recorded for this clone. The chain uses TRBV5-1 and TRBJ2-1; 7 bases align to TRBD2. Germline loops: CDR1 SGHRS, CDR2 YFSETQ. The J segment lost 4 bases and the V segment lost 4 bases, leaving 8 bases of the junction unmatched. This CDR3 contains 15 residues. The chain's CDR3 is CASSPEGREYNEQFF. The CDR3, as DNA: TGCGCCAGCAGCCCAGAGGGGCGGGAGTACAATGAGCAGTTCTTC.

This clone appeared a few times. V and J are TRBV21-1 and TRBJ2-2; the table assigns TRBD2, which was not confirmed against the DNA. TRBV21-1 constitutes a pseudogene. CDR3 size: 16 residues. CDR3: CASSKPDFLNTGELFF. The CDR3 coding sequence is TGTGCCAGCAGCAAGCCCGACTTTCTGAACACCGGGGAGCTGTTTTTT.

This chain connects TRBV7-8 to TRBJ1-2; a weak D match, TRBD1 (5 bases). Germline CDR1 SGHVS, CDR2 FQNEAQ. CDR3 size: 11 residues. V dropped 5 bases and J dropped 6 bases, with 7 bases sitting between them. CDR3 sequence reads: CASSPRDGYTF. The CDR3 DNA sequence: TGTGCCAGCAGCCCCAGGGATGGCTACACCTTC.

CDR3 amino acids: CASSSPTGDYGYTF. The CDR3 DNA reads as TGTGCCAGCAGTTCCCCGACAGGGGACTATGGCTACACCTTC. The rearrangement links TRBV6-5 to TRBJ1-2; 8 nucleotides agree with TRBD1. CDR3 length: 14 residues. CDR1 is MNHEY and CDR2 is SVGAGI in the germline V gene. The V gene end was trimmed by 4 bases and the J gene end by 3 bases; junction bases not matched to a gene: 4.

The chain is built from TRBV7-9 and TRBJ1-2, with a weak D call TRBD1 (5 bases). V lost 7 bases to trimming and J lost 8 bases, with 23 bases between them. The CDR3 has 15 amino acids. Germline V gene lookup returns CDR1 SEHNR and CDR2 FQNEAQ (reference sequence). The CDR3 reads CASTRGGSATSGYTF. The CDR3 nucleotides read TGTGCCAGCACCCGGGGGGGGTCCGCCACAAGCGGCTACACCTTC.

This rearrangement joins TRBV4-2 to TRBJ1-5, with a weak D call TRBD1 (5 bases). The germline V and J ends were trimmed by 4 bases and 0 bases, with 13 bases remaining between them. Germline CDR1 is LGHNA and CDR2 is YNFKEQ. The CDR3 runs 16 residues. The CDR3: CASSPSDTYSNQPQHF. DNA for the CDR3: TGTGCCAGCAGCCCGTCGGACACCTATAGCAATCAGCCCCAGCATTTT.

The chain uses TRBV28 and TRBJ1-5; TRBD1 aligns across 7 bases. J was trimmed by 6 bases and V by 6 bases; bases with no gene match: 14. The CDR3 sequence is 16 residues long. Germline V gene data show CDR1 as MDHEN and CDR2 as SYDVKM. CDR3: CASSLWSTGIRQPQHF. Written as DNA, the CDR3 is TGTGCCAGCAGCCTATGGTCGACAGGGATACGTCAGCCCCAGCATTTT.